This is a list of T cell receptor beta chains from one sample in a study of cytotoxic CD8 clonotypes in ibrutinib-treated CLL. Assay: immunoSEQ multiplex PCR; the TCRdb copy retains only in-frame clones and omits some. The repertoire holds 150,000 or so clones, with 70% to 85% as singletons. The input for sequencing was PBMCs, taken after 24 months of ibrutinib treatment. The origin of the receptors is a human donor with chronic lymphocytic leukemia. Each CDR3 is given with its conserved first and last residue. The D gene is left open where the match is weak. Rows give clone size only sometimes, using once, few, many, or a class for an expanded clone.

CDR3 DNA: TGTGCCAGTAGTATTCTGGTCGGTGGCTACACCTTC; CDR3 protein: CASSILVGGYTF; D gene: -; V gene: TRBV19; clone size: once; J gene: TRBJ1-2
CDR3 DNA: TGTGCCAGCAGCGCGAGTAAGCTGCACGGGCCGACACCAATGAGGTTCTTC; CDR3 protein: CASSASKLHGPTPMRFF; D gene: -; V gene: TRBV9; clone size: -; J gene: TRBJ2-1
CDR3 DNA: TGCGCCAGCAGCCGGATCAGGGGGAGTTCCGGTGACACTGAAGCTTTCTTT; CDR3 protein: CASSRIRGSSGDTEAFF; D gene: TRBD1; V gene: TRBV5-1; clone size: -; J gene: TRBJ1-1
CDR3 DNA: TGTGCCAGCAGCTGGGGACTGAACACTGAAGCTTTCTTT; CDR3 protein: CASSWGLNTEAFF; D gene: -; V gene: TRBV7-9; clone size: -; J gene: TRBJ1-1
CDR3 DNA: TGTGCCAGCAGCCCGGGTGCTCGGGGAGGGGGTAGTTATGGCTACACCTTC; CDR3 protein: CASSPGARGGGSYGYTF; D gene: -; V gene: TRBV5-5; clone size: -; J gene: TRBJ1-2
CDR3 DNA: TGCGCCAGCAGCTCAGGGTCGACAGATACGCAGTATTTT; CDR3 protein: CASSSGSTDTQYF; D gene: -; V gene: TRBV5-1; clone size: -; J gene: TRBJ2-3
CDR3 DNA: TGTGCCAGCAGCTTAGGGCCAAGAATTGAGACCCAGTACTTC; CDR3 protein: CASSLGPRIETQYF; D gene: -; V gene: TRBV7-2; clone size: -; J gene: TRBJ2-5
CDR3 DNA: TGTGCCAGCTCCCAATATCGGACAGGTGCCTACGAGCAGTACTTC; CDR3 protein: CASSQYRTGAYEQYF; D gene: TRBD1; V gene: TRBV18; clone size: -; J gene: TRBJ2-7
CDR3 DNA: TGCAGCGTTGAAGCGCCGGGCGGGGAGCTGTTTTTT; CDR3 protein: CSVEAPGGELFF; D gene: -; V gene: TRBV29-1; clone size: -; J gene: TRBJ2-2
CDR3 DNA: TGCGCCAGCAGTGACCCTCGAAGGGGGTATGGCTACACCTTC; CDR3 protein: CASSDPRRGYGYTF; D gene: -; V gene: TRBV10-2; clone size: -; J gene: TRBJ1-2
CDR3 DNA: TGTGCCAGCAGCTTCTCTCGGACTAGCGGGAGTGGCTACAATGAGCAGTTCTTC; CDR3 protein: CASSFSRTSGSGYNEQFF; D gene: TRBD2; V gene: TRBV11-2; clone size: -; J gene: TRBJ2-1
CDR3 DNA: TGTGCCAGCAGTGAAGCGGGGCGGGTTACCCCTGAAGCTTTCTTT; CDR3 protein: CASSEAGRVTPEAFF; D gene: -; V gene: TRBV6-1; clone size: -; J gene: TRBJ1-1
CDR3 DNA: TGTGCCAGCAGTTATGAGACGAACAATCAGCCCCAGCATTTT; CDR3 protein: CASSYETNNQPQHF; D gene: -; V gene: TRBV7-9; clone size: -; J gene: TRBJ1-5
CDR3 DNA: TGTGCCATCAGTGGTGGGGGTCCCTACGAGCAGTACTTC; CDR3 protein: CAISGGGPYEQYF; D gene: -; V gene: TRBV10-3; clone size: once; J gene: TRBJ2-7
CDR3 DNA: TGTGCCAGAAGCTTGTTTAAGGTCGGCAGATTCTCCTATAATTCACCCCTCCACTTT; CDR3 protein: CARSLFKVGRFSYNSPLHF; D gene: -; V gene: TRBV5-3; clone size: few; J gene: TRBJ1-6
CDR3 DNA: TGTGCCAGCAGTTACTCGGCCAGGGGGCAGAAGCAGCCCCAGCATTTT; CDR3 protein: CASSYSARGQKQPQHF; D gene: TRBD1; V gene: TRBV6-5; clone size: once; J gene: TRBJ1-5
CDR3 DNA: TGCGCCAGCAGCCCTGGAATAGGGGCGACCGAGCAGTACTTC; CDR3 protein: CASSPGIGATEQYF; D gene: -; V gene: TRBV5-1; clone size: -; J gene: TRBJ2-7
CDR3 DNA: TGTGCCAGCAGCTTATCGAGGCCCCCTTGGGAAGCTTTCTTT; CDR3 protein: CASSLSRPPWEAFF; D gene: -; V gene: TRBV7-9; clone size: -; J gene: TRBJ1-1
CDR3 DNA: TGTGCCAGCAGCTTAACGGACAGGTCCCCAACTAATGAAAAACTGTTTTTT; CDR3 protein: CASSLTDRSPTNEKLFF; D gene: TRBD1; V gene: TRBV7-3; clone size: -; J gene: TRBJ1-4
CDR3 DNA: TGTGCCAGCAGCTTACTAAGCGAGGTGGGGTACGAGCAGTACTTC; CDR3 protein: CASSLLSEVGYEQYF; D gene: -; V gene: TRBV7-2; clone size: once; J gene: TRBJ2-7
CDR3 DNA: TGTGCCAGTAGTATGGGGAGATACAATCAGCCCCAGCATTTT; CDR3 protein: CASSMGRYNQPQHF; D gene: -; V gene: TRBV19; clone size: -; J gene: TRBJ1-5
CDR3 DNA: TGTGCCACCAAGTTGGACATGGGCGAAAAACTGTTTTTT; CDR3 protein: CATKLDMGEKLFF; D gene: -; V gene: TRBV15; clone size: few; J gene: TRBJ1-4
CDR3 DNA: TGTGCCAGCAGCACCGGTGGAGGGGGCCATCAGCCCCAGCATTTT; CDR3 protein: CASSTGGGGHQPQHF; D gene: TRBD1; V gene: TRBV7-8; clone size: -; J gene: TRBJ1-5
CDR3 DNA: TGTGCCTGGATCAGACAGGGGACCAACTATGGCTACACCTTC; CDR3 protein: CAWIRQGTNYGYTF; D gene: TRBD1; V gene: TRBV30; clone size: -; J gene: TRBJ1-2
CDR3 DNA: TGTGCCAGCAGCCCTGGACAGGGACCTCAATACGAGCAGTACTTC; CDR3 protein: CASSPGQGPQYEQYF; D gene: TRBD1; V gene: TRBV6-1; clone size: medium-sized; J gene: TRBJ2-7
CDR3 DNA: TGTGCCAGCAGGTATCGGGAGGGAGCTAATGAAAAACTGTTTTTT; CDR3 protein: CASRYREGANEKLFF; D gene: -; V gene: TRBV7-2; clone size: -; J gene: TRBJ1-4
CDR3 DNA: TGTGCAAGTCGCCCTGAGGTAGCACGTGGAGATAATTCACCCCTCCACTTT; CDR3 protein: CASRPEVARGDNSPLHF; D gene: -; V gene: TRBV12-2; clone size: -; J gene: TRBJ1-6
CDR3 DNA: TGTGCCAGCAACAAACGGGGACAGGGGTACAATGAGCAGTTCTTC; CDR3 protein: CASNKRGQGYNEQFF; D gene: TRBD1; V gene: TRBV11-3; clone size: -; J gene: TRBJ2-1
CDR3 DNA: TGCGCCAGCAGCCATCAAGTAGGAAGTGGCTATGGCTACACCTTC; CDR3 protein: CASSHQVGSGYGYTF; D gene: -; V gene: TRBV4-1; clone size: -; J gene: TRBJ1-2
CDR3 DNA: TGCAGCGTTGGGTTTTCTGAGCTAGCCCCCACCGGGGAGCTGTTTTTT; CDR3 protein: CSVGFSELAPTGELFF; D gene: -; V gene: TRBV29-1; clone size: -; J gene: TRBJ2-2
CDR3 DNA: TGTGCCAGCAGCTTGCAGGGGGCAGGGGAGACCCAGTACTTC; CDR3 protein: CASSLQGAGETQYF; D gene: TRBD1; V gene: TRBV5-4; clone size: -; J gene: TRBJ2-5